Shown below are 20 T cell receptor beta chains from a single sample sequenced in a study of T cell responses to AZD1222 COVID-19 vaccine. Data came from immunoSEQ multiplex PCR; TCRdb stores just in-frame clones and leaves some out. The data show roughly 140,000 clones, with around 94% seen just once and about 1.3% held by the top ten. This specimen consisted of peripheral blood, obtained on day 0 of AZD1222 vaccination. Receptors originate from an adult in good health.

V gene TRBV9 combines with J gene TRBJ1-4; 7 bases match TRBD1. Unmatched junction bases numbered 10, after V lost 0 bases and J lost 5 bases. CDR1 is SGDLS and CDR2 is YYNGEE in the germline V gene. The CDR3 loop spans 17 amino acids. The CDR3 protein is CASSVAAGGQANEKLFF. Written as DNA, the CDR3 is TGTGCCAGCAGCGTAGCGGCGGGTGGACAGGCAAATGAAAAACTGTTTTTT.

A single count supports this clone. The DNA of the CDR3 is TGTGCCAGCATGACAGGGGGCGCGATTCCACCTCGTGGCTACACCTTC. This sequence encodes CASMTGGAIPPRGYTF. The chain joins TRBV28 to TRBJ1-2; 10 bases agree with TRBD1. The CDR3 consists of 16 residues. V lost 7 bases, J lost 7 bases, and 15 bases stayed unmatched. Germline V lookup: CDR1 MDHEN, CDR2 SYDVKM.

The V and J genes are TRBV3-1 (or the pseudogene TRBV3-2) and TRBJ2-3; D ambiguous. The germline gives CDR1 LGHDT, CDR2 YNNKEL (reference sequence). The CDR3 has 14 amino acids. V dropped 2 bases and J dropped 4 bases, with 10 bases sitting between them. In DNA, the CDR3 is TGTGCCAGCAGCCAACTGAGTATCCCAGATACGCAGTATTTT. It is translated as CASSQLSIPDTQYF.

V gene TRBV19 combines with J gene TRBJ2-3, with D possibly being TRBD2 (6 bases). V shed 3 bases and J shed 4 bases, with 8 bases lying between them. The CDR3 has 13 amino acids. Per the germline V gene, CDR1 is LNHDA and CDR2 is SQIVND (reference sequence). CDR3 amino acids: CASSIRRADTQYF. The CDR3 coding sequence is TGTGCCAGTAGTATCCGGAGGGCAGATACGCAGTATTTT.

The CDR3 sequence: CASSQDTRGAAELFF. CDR3 nucleotide sequence: TGTGCCAGCAGCCAAGATACTCGAGGTGCCGCGGAGCTGTTTTTT. The gene calls are TRBV4-2 and TRBJ2-2; D not resolved. Germline values: CDR1 LGHNA, CDR2 YNFKEQ. This CDR3 is built from 15 residues. V was pared by 0 bases and J by 10 bases, with 15 bases between.

This clone was detected only once. J is TRBJ1-5 and V is TRBV6-5; D remains unclear. Germline lookup yields CDR1 MNHEY and CDR2 SVGAGI. The length of the CDR3 is 10 residues. The germline V and J ends were trimmed by 8 bases and 10 bases, with 9 bases remaining between them. The CDR3 here is CASGVTPQHF. The CDR3 nucleotides read TGTGCCAGCGGAGTGACTCCCCAGCATTTT.

This clone was counted once. The genes are TRBV10-3 and TRBJ2-2; no clear D gene. Germline V gives CDR1 ENHRY, CDR2 SYGVKD. This CDR3 spans 15 amino acids. V shed 7 bases and J shed 6 bases, with 18 bases lying between them. The DNA for the CDR3 is TGTGCCATCACGTTGGCAGGCTTTTTGTCCGGGGAGCTGTTTTTT. Amino acids: CAITLAGFLSGELFF.

Only one count was recorded for this clone. CDR3: CASSPSPERGYTF. In DNA, the CDR3 is TGTGCCAGCAGCCCCAGCCCTGAGCGGGGCTACACCTTC. The chain uses TRBV7-8 and TRBJ1-2; D uncertain. This CDR3 has 13 residues. Germline V gene lookup returns CDR1 SGHVS and CDR2 FQNEAQ. With 5 bases removed from V and 8 bases from J, the gap between germline ends came to 15 bases.

The rearrangement joins TRBV29-1 to TRBJ2-1, with 8 positions matching TRBD2. Trimming cost V 4 bases and J 6 bases; bases outside gene matches: 5. CDR3 length: 13 amino acids. The germline V gene encodes CDR1 SQVTM and CDR2 ANQGSEA. The CDR3 DNA reads TGCAGCGTTGGTAGCGGGACCCCCAATGAGCAGTTCTTC. The encoded protein is CSVGSGTPNEQFF.

The chain links TRBV6-1 to TRBJ1-5; TRBD1 agrees at 9 bases. The CDR3 length is 16 residues. V dropped 3 bases and J dropped 3; count of bases not matched to a gene: 6. Per germline, CDR1 MNHNS and CDR2 SASEGT. The CDR3 bases are TGTGCCAGCAGTGATGGACAGGGGCGAATCAATCAGCCCCAGCATTTT. Its protein is CASSDGQGRINQPQHF.

The V call is TRBV29-1, the J call TRBJ1-2; 8 nucleotides agree with TRBD1. CDR3 size: 15 residues. In germline, CDR1 is SQVTM, CDR2 ANQGSEA. The V gene end was trimmed by 6 bases and the J gene end by 6 bases; junction bases not matched to a gene: 15. The CDR3 loop reads CSVFSGGLSGNGYTF. DNA of the CDR3: TGCAGCGTGTTTTCAGGGGGCCTCTCGGGGAATGGCTACACCTTC.

The V call is TRBV27, the J call TRBJ2-5; 7 positions agree with TRBD2. The trim removed 5 bases at V and 4 bases at J, leaving 10 bases unmatched. The CDR3 totals 15 residues. Germline CDR1 reads MNHEY; CDR2 reads SMNVEV (reference sequence). The CDR3 DNA reads as TGTGCCAGCAGTAGGTGGGGGGGTCGGGGAGAGACCCAGTACTTC. Residues: CASSRWGGRGETQYF.

This chain links TRBV20-1 with TRBJ1-1; D is ambiguous. The V end was cut by 6 bases, the J end by 3 bases, with 8 bases between. The CDR3 contains 11 residues. The germline V gene encodes CDR1 DFQATT and CDR2 SNEGSKA (reference sequence). Written as DNA, the CDR3 is TGCAGTGCCGGGGATGACACTGAAGCTTTCTTT. Its protein product is CSAGDDTEAFF.

V and J are TRBV3-1 (or the pseudogene TRBV3-2) and TRBJ2-1; D call uncertain. CDR1 and CDR2 (germline): LGHDT, YNNKEL (reference sequence). The CDR3 is 13 amino acids. Trimming removed 6 bases at V and 5 bases at J, with 11 bases between. The CDR3 coding sequence is TGTGCCAGCAGTGGGCCCTCTAACAATGAGCAGTTCTTC. It specifies CASSGPSNNEQFF.

There are a few counts of this clone. CDR3 coding DNA: TGTGCCTGGAGTCCCCCCCCGGGACAGGGGGCTTTTTCACCCCTCCACTTT. The encoded protein is CAWSPPPGQGAFSPLHF. This chain links TRBV30 with TRBJ1-6; 12 bases fit TRBD1. The CDR3 has 17 residues. Germline lookup yields CDR1 GTSNPN and CDR2 SVGIG (reference sequence). Trimming removed 2 bases from V and 9 bases from J; junction bases left unmatched: 11.

This clone is a singleton in its sample. J is TRBJ2-3 and V is TRBV7-9, with D possibly matching TRBD1 (8 bases). The germline V gene encodes CDR1 SEHNR and CDR2 FQNEAQ (reference sequence). V lost 4 bases and J 2 bases, leaving 13 bases between the germline ends. The CDR3 totals 15 residues. CDR3 region: CASSYTGGDTDTQYF. The CDR3 coding sequence is TGTGCCAGCAGCTATACAGGGGGGGACACAGATACGCAGTATTTT. Combining the CDR3 with reference TRBV7-9 and TRBJ2-3 gives the whole variable domain DTGVSQNPRHKITKRGQNVTFRCDPISEHNRLYWYRQTLGQGPEFLTYFQNEAQLEKSRLLSDRFSAERPKGSFSTLEIQRTEQGDSAMYLCASSYTGGDTDTQYFGPGTRLTVL.

The rearrangement uses TRBV25-1 and TRBJ2-6; TRBD2 might be the D (5 bases). Between the trimmed V and J ends, which lost 3 bases and 4 bases, there was a span of 10 bases. Looked up from germline, CDR1 is MGHDK and CDR2 is SYGVNS. This CDR3 region has 15 residues. The CDR3 sequence is CASSDWGAGANVLTF. The CDR3 nucleotides read TGTGCCAGCAGTGACTGGGGAGCCGGGGCCAACGTCCTGACTTTC.

This chain uses TRBV7-9 with TRBJ1-4, with D perhaps TRBD1 (5 bases). Germline V lookup: CDR1 SEHNR, CDR2 FQNEAQ (reference sequence). V gave up 1 base and J gave up 8 bases, with 14 bases separating them. The CDR3 is 15 residues long. The CDR3 sequence: CASSLVIGTDEKLFF. The CDR3 nucleotides read TGTGCCAGCAGCTTAGTTATCGGGACGGACGAAAAACTGTTTTTT.

Only one count was recorded for this clone. The chain combines TRBV5-5 with TRBJ1-4; D gene uncertain. Germline V lookup: CDR1 SGHKS, CDR2 YYEKEE (reference sequence). The CDR3 has 16 residues. V was clipped by 0 bases and J by 0 bases, with 9 bases between them. The CDR3 DNA reads TGTGCCAGCAGCTTGGCCCTCCCAACAACTAATGAAAAACTGTTTTTT. Translating gives CASSLALPTTNEKLFF.

The chain couples TRBV7-2 to TRBJ2-3; 7 positions match TRBD2. The trim removed 4 bases at V and 8 bases at J, leaving 3 bases unmatched. This CDR3 is built from 12 residues. Germline assignment: CDR1 SGHTA and CDR2 FQGNSA. The CDR3 coding sequence is TGTGCCAGCAGCTCCGAGCGGGGTACGCAGTATTTT. It encodes CASSSERGTQYF.